The 9 T cell receptor beta chains given below trace back to one sample, sequenced in a study of beta chain features in type 1 diabetes. cDNA synthesis used the whole RNA isolate, giving expressed TCRB sequences. Clones were read by immunoSEQ multiplex PCR, and TCRdb kept only the in-frame ones, dropping some. The sample carries 300,000 to 450,000 clones, around 12% recorded once. Their recognized antigens are unknown. General observations from the study: The study found moderately but significantly shorter TCRB CDR3s in all four CD4+ subsets of Type 1 diabetes patients.

The specimen was naive CD4+ T cells from blood. The receptors derive from a woman aged 18-29 years with type 1 diabetes.

The sample holds a few counts of this clone. The CDR3: CASSLRTSGMGEQYF. CDR3 DNA: TGTGCCAGCAGCTTAAGGACTAGCGGGATGGGGGAGCAGTACTTC. V gene TRBV13 combines with J gene TRBJ2-7; 12 bases align to TRBD2. CDR1 PRHDT and CDR2 FYEKMQ come from the germline V gene (reference sequence). CDR3 size: 15 residues. V dropped 2 bases and J dropped 7; count of bases not matched to a gene: 6.

This chain connects TRBV29-1 to TRBJ1-6, with 7 bases lining up with TRBD1. Germline loops: CDR1 SQVTM, CDR2 ANQGSEA. The CDR3 length is 13 residues. The V segment lost 6 bases and the J segment 4 bases; nucleotides outside the gene matches: 3. CDR3 region: CSVGDSYNSPLHF. CDR3 DNA sequence: TGCAGCGTAGGGGACAGTTATAATTCACCCCTCCACTTT.

This chain uses TRBV7-3 with TRBJ2-1, with 8 bases lining up with TRBD2. Germline CDR1 SGHTA, CDR2 FQGTGA. V shed 0 bases and J 9 bases; nucleotides not matched to a gene: 7. The CDR3 length is 15 residues. The CDR3 here is CASSLTFGLAGEQFF. CDR3 nucleotide sequence: TGTGCCAGCAGCTTAACGTTCGGTCTAGCGGGTGAGCAGTTCTTC.

This clone occurred a few times. This chain links TRBV5-1 with TRBJ2-1, with 11 bases lining up with TRBD2. The V gene end was trimmed by 0 bases and the J gene end by 4 bases; junction bases not matched to a gene: 12. The CDR3 sequence is 19 residues long. From germline, CDR1 is SGHRS and CDR2 YFSETQ. Here the CDR3 reads CASSLVDSGRAWLYNEQFF. The CDR3 DNA follows: TGCGCCAGCAGCTTGGTGGATAGCGGGAGGGCCTGGTTGTACAATGAGCAGTTCTTC. Looking up the rest from reference TRBV5-1 and TRBJ2-1 gives the full variable domain: KAGVTQTPRYLIKTRGQQVTLSCSPISGHRSVSWYQQTPGQGLQFLFEYFSETQRNKGNFPGRFSGRQFSNSRSEMNVSTLELGDSALYLCASSLVDSGRAWLYNEQFFGPGTRLTVL.

This clone was counted between two and nine times. V usage is TRBV27 and J usage is TRBJ2-6; maybe TRBD2 (5 bases). Germline V gene data show CDR1 as MNHEY and CDR2 as SMNVEV (reference sequence). CDR3 size: 14 residues. The V gene lost 7 bases and the J gene lost 0 bases, with 7 bases spanning the gap. CDR3 DNA sequence: TGTGCCAGCAACCGGGACTCTGGGGCCAACGTCCTGACTTTC. The encoded protein is CASNRDSGANVLTF.

This clone was found a few times. V and J are TRBV7-2 and TRBJ2-1, with D maybe TRBD2 (6 bases). CDR1 is SGHTA, CDR2 FQGNSA, per germline. Trimming left V 1 base short and J 7 bases short, with 8 bases between. The CDR3 covers 13 residues. CDR3 bases: TGTGCCAGCAGCTTAGTGGAGGGGAATGAGCAGTTCTTC. It translates to CASSLVEGNEQFF.

V usage is TRBV4-3 and J usage is TRBJ1-2, with 8 bases aligning to TRBD1. The CDR3 extends over 16 amino acids. Germline V gene lookup returns CDR1 LGHNA and CDR2 YSLEER. Trimming at V came to 0 bases and at J to 5 bases, leaving 8 bases not matched to a gene. For the CDR3, the DNA is TGCGCCAGCAGCCAAGAGTTGAGGGACAGGCGGTATGGCTACACCTTC. Protein sequence: CASSQELRDRRYGYTF.

The table lists this clone with a few counts. The chain links TRBV19 to TRBJ2-1; 8 bases map to TRBD2. Germline CDR1 is LNHDA and CDR2 is SQIVND (reference sequence). Losses at the gene ends were 4 bases for V and 8 bases for J; bases not matched to a gene: 13. The CDR3 covers 16 residues. This chain's CDR3 is CASSTSLAGPGYEQFF. CDR3 bases: TGTGCCAGTAGTACTTCTCTAGCGGGCCCTGGGTATGAGCAGTTCTTC.

This clone was found a few times. The chain is built from TRBV29-1 and TRBJ2-5; no clear D gene. Germline CDR1 reads SQVTM; CDR2 reads ANQGSEA. Trimming stripped 7 bases from V and 5 bases from J, with 20 bases between. The CDR3 is made up of 14 amino acids. The CDR3 sequence: CSGALNSGWETQYF. As DNA, the CDR3 is TGCAGCGGTGCCCTGAACTCCGGTTGGGAGACCCAGTACTTC.